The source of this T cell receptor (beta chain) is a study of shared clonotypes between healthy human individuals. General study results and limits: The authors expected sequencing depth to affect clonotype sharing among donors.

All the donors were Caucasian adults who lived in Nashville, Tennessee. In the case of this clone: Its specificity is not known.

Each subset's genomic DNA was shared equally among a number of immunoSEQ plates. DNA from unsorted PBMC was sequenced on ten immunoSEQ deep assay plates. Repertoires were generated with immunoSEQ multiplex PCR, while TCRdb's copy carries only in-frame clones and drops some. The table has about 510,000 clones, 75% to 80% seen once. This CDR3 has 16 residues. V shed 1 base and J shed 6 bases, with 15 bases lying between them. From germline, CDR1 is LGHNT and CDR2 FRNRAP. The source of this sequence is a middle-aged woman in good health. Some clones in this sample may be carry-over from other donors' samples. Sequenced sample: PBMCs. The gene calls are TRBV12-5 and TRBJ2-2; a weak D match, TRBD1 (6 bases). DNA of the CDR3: TGTGCTAGTGGTTTGGGGGACATCCTCTGGCCCGGGGAGCTGTTTTTT. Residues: CASGLGDILWPGELFF.